This TCR beta chain was identified during a study of regulatory T cells in long-lasting Graves disease. As for the study in general: It was over 5 years of antithyroid drugs, with positive TSH receptor antibodies, that meant persistent Graves' disease. Study-level points and caveats: When disease was persistent, TRBV28, TRBJ1-2 and TRBJ2-5 were the favored segments.

This clonotype was recorded a few times. The antigen remains unidentified. Time point of the sample: persistent/refractory GD, antithyroid drugs over 5 years with positive TRAb. Scientists built the TCR library using RNA that was extracted from PBMCs. In this cohort, patients came from an endocrinology department located in Xi'an, China. Through Arm-PCR of CDR3 regions and iRepertoire HTBI primers, TCR beta libraries were built. TCRdb reprocessed the multiplex PCR reads with MiXCR, giving one entry per CDR3 protein. The sample shows about 660,000 distinct CDR3 sequences, approximately 29% of them seen only once. J gave up 2 bases and V 4 bases, and 10 bases lay outside the gene matches. Germline V gene data show CDR1 as SGDLS and CDR2 as YYNGEE. This CDR3 region has 16 residues.

This specimen was peripheral blood mononuclear cells (PBMCs), taken when the disease was refractory, from a patient treated with antithyroid drugs. The J gene is TRBJ2-7, the V gene TRBV9, with TRBD2 matching over 9 bases. This clonotype was sampled from a female donor with Graves disease. The CDR3 sequence: CASSPRAASGTYEQYF. The DNA of the CDR3 is TGTGCCAGCAGCCCGAGGGCGGCTAGCGGGACCTACGAGCAGTACTTC.